This T cell receptor (beta chain) was obtained from a study of cytomegalovirus exposure and HLA in healthy donors. Findings of the study overall: Later analysis identified a missense DCLRE1C variant that was linked to TCR beta V- and J-gene trimming.

As regards this clone: Its antigen is unidentified.

Germline V CDR1 and CDR2: SGHAT, FQNNGV. The CDR3 consists of 15 residues. Trimming took 5 bases from V and 8 from J, leaving 19 bases between them. Both 60 Vbeta primers and 13 Jbeta primers went into the PCR. The table came from immunoSEQ multiplex PCR; TCRdb's copy has only in-frame clones and leaves some out. This table holds over 100,000 clones, 70% to 80% found once. The gene calls are TRBV11-2 and TRBJ2-1, with a tentative D call TRBD1 (6 bases). The clonotype originates from a female donor in good health and CMV-seropositive. Sequencing was done on a sample of PBMCs. Here the CDR3 reads CASSPRDTSPHEQFF. The CDR3 DNA sequence: TGTGCCAGCAGCCCCCGGGACACCTCCCCGCATGAGCAGTTCTTC.